Detailed here is one TCR beta chain. The antigen remains undetermined. After removal of 5 bases from V and 3 bases from J, the junction contained 8 bases not matched to a gene. Germline V lookup: CDR1 SEHNR, CDR2 FQNEAQ (reference sequence). This CDR3 contains 15 residues. 5'RACE template switching generated TCR cDNA, adding a universal primer site and UMIs. A single record per CDR3 protein comes from TCRdb applying MiXCR to the 5' RACE reads. The data show a few hundred thousand distinct CDR3 sequences, about 15% seen once. These data belong to a study of T cells after yellow fever vaccination. Looking at the study overall: SMART-Seq v4 Ultra Low Input handled preparation of low-cell-number fractions.

The study, taken as a whole, reports: Boosting was followed by the reappearance of most primary-vaccination clones (approximately 97% CD4, about 88% CD8). Clonotypes shared by both compartments, CD4 and CD8, made up a small share.

This specimen consisted of PBMCs, obtained 4 to 5 days after the first yellow fever vaccination. The source of this sequence is a man younger than 30 who received the YFV17D yellow fever vaccine. This chain joins TRBV7-9 and TRBJ2-3, with 7 nucleotides matching TRBD2. This chain's CDR3 is CASSPRGTFTDTQYF. DNA for the CDR3: TGTGCCAGCAGCCCGCGGGGGACCTTTACAGATACGCAGTATTTT.